This TCR beta chain was found in a study of T cells in Graves' hyperthyroidism and ophthalmopathy. This clonotype was observed a few times. It was RNA transcripts that yielded the amplified TCR beta CDR3 regions. Using the HTBI primer set, a first-round RT-PCR was run on the TCR CDR3. MiXCR, run by TCRdb on the multiplex PCR reads, gives a single entry per CDR3 protein. The sample gives about 690,000 distinct CDR3 sequences, 15% to 20% of which show up once; around a sixth is in the top ten. V dropped 4 bases and J dropped 5 bases, with 11 bases sitting between them. The germline CDR1 and CDR2 sequences are LGHNT and FRNRAP. This CDR3 is 14 amino acids long.

The material sequenced was blood. The J gene is TRBJ2-2, the V gene TRBV12-5; tentatively, D is TRBD2 (6 bases). The TCR was taken from a man aged 50-59 years with Graves' hyperthyroidism. The CDR3 protein is CASGSGEGTGELFF. In nucleotides, the CDR3 is TGTGCTAGTGGTTCGGGAGAAGGTACCGGGGAGCTGTTTTTT.